Listed here are 10 T cell receptor beta chains from one sample, sequenced in a study of cytomegalovirus exposure and HLA in healthy donors. Profiling relied on immunoSEQ multiplex PCR, and the TCRdb table lists in-frame clones only, not all of them. In the table there are some 100,000 clones, roughly 86% of which are singletons. Source material: PBMCs. All receptors derive from a woman between 18 and 29 years old in good health and CMV-seronegative.

This clone has only a few counts. This chain joins TRBV2 and TRBJ1-5, with 7 bases that match TRBD1. The CDR3 consists of 13 residues. In germline, CDR1 is SNHLY, CDR2 FYNNEI. Unmatched junction bases numbered 6, after V lost 8 bases and J lost 5 bases. CDR3 nucleotide sequence: TGTGCCAGCTACAGGGGCATAGATCAGCCCCAGCATTTT. This codes for CASYRGIDQPQHF.

The chain links TRBV9 to TRBJ2-7, with TRBD1 as a possible D gene (5 bases). CDR1 and CDR2 (germline): SGDLS, YYNGEE. The length of the CDR3 is 16 residues. Trimming stripped 4 bases from V and 0 bases from J, with 17 bases between. The CDR3 loop is CASSPRQLTHSYEQYF. CDR3 DNA sequence: TGTGCCAGCAGCCCGAGACAGCTTACTCACTCCTACGAGCAGTACTTC.

In nucleotides, the CDR3 is TGTGCCAGTAAGGGGACAGCTTGGATGAACACTGAAGCTTTCTTT. Amino acid sequence: CASKGTAWMNTEAFF. This chain uses TRBV19 with TRBJ1-1; 7 nucleotides agree with TRBD1. CDR1 is LNHDA, CDR2 SQIVND, per germline (reference sequence). J gave up 0 bases and V 7 bases, and 8 bases lay outside the gene matches. This CDR3 is built from 15 residues.

The chain carries TRBV5-1 and TRBJ2-1, with 12 bases that match TRBD2. This CDR3 is built from 17 residues. The V gene's germline CDR1 is SGHRS and CDR2 YFSETQ. J lost 3 bases, V lost 3 bases, and 7 bases had no gene match. CDR3 amino acids: CASSSGGLAGIYNEQFF. The CDR3 nucleotides read TGCGCCAGCAGCTCCGGTGGACTAGCGGGGATCTACAATGAGCAGTTCTTC. Combining the CDR3 with reference TRBV5-1 and TRBJ2-1 gives the whole variable domain KAGVTQTPRYLIKTRGQQVTLSCSPISGHRSVSWYQQTPGQGLQFLFEYFSETQRNKGNFPGRFSGRQFSNSRSEMNVSTLELGDSALYLCASSSGGLAGIYNEQFFGPGTRLTVL.

The chain couples TRBV21-1 to TRBJ2-4; the DNA was not used to check the table's D call, TRBD2. TRBV21-1 is a pseudogene. The CDR3 is made up of 20 amino acids. DNA for the CDR3: TGTGCCAGCAGCAATCCACTAGCGGGGGTTAATATACTAGCCAAAAACATTCAGTACTTC. Protein sequence: CASSNPLAGVNILAKNIQYF.

The rearrangement links TRBV7-3 to TRBJ2-3, with a weak D call TRBD2 (5 bases). Trimming took 4 bases from V and 9 from J, leaving 11 bases between them. The CDR3 sequence is 12 residues long. CDR1 SGHTA and CDR2 FQGTGA come from the germline V gene. CDR3 bases: TGTGCCAGCAGCTCGTTCGGGGAAACGCAGTATTTT. It specifies CASSSFGETQYF.

V is TRBV2 and J is TRBJ1-2; 10 nucleotides line up with TRBD1. CDR1 SNHLY and CDR2 FYNNEI come from the germline V gene. This CDR3 has 16 residues. The V gene end was trimmed by 2 bases and the J gene end by 5 bases; junction bases not matched to a gene: 8. Written as DNA, the CDR3 is TGTGCCAGCAGTGAAATGGGACAGGGGCCTTCATATGGCTACACCTTC. This sequence encodes CASSEMGQGPSYGYTF.

The gene calls are TRBV10-1 and TRBJ1-3; D is uncertain. The CDR3 is 16 amino acids. V lost 3 bases to trimming and J lost 5 bases, with 17 bases between them. Germline CDR1 and CDR2: WNHNN and SYGVQD (reference sequence). Written as DNA, the CDR3 is TGCGCCAGCAGTGAACGGGGTGAAGGTTTTAGAAACACCATATATTTT. This translates into CASSERGEGFRNTIYF.

The chain employs TRBV5-6 and TRBJ1-1, with D possibly TRBD1 on 6 matching bases. Trimming pared 2 bases from V and 2 bases from J, leaving 19 bases between. Germline V gene lookup returns CDR1 SGHDT and CDR2 YYEEEE. CDR3 length equals 17 residues. CDR3 nucleotides: TGTGCCAGCAGCTTAAGGACAGCAAGTATCAGAAACACTGAAGCTTTCTTT. Translating gives CASSLRTASIRNTEAFF.

The chain is built from TRBV5-4 and TRBJ2-5; the D is unclear. Germline V gene sequence: CDR1 SGHNT, CDR2 YYREEE (reference sequence). The CDR3 consists of 14 residues. The V gene lost 0 bases and the J gene lost 3 bases, with 9 bases spanning the gap. The CDR3 spells CASSLGLQEETQYF. In DNA form, the CDR3 reads TGTGCCAGCAGCTTGGGTCTTCAGGAAGAGACCCAGTACTTC.